A single TCR beta chain is shown here with its context. The antigen is not known. These data belong to a study of cytomegalovirus exposure and HLA in healthy donors. Whole-study context: In a previous analysis, around 120 million unique TCR beta sequences were found from 150 million to 200 million T cells. Study-wide results and caveats: The authors enumerated over 150 TCR beta chains as linked to cytomegalovirus. Compared with the approximately 700-donor mean, an Asian-associated ancestry cluster reportedly had fewer N-insertions, according to a later analysis. Across all donors, roughly uniform sequencing depth was an assumption of the presence/absence analyses.

The primer mix had 60 Vbeta and 13 Jbeta primers. This table comes from immunoSEQ multiplex PCR, and its TCRdb copy is limited to in-frame clones, with some not included. Here the sample spans about 150,000 clones, around 9.6% being singletons. The length of the CDR3 is 14 residues. V was cut by 4 bases and J by 2 bases, with 12 bases left in between. Germline CDR1 reads SNHLY; CDR2 reads FYNNEI. Sequences were obtained from PBMCs. The sequence came from a male donor in good health and CMV-seronegative. The V and J genes are TRBV2 and TRBJ2-7; the D is unclear. CDR3 in DNA: TGTGCCAGCAGTGGGCGGTCGACGGCCTACGAGCAGTACTTC. It translates to CASSGRSTAYEQYF.